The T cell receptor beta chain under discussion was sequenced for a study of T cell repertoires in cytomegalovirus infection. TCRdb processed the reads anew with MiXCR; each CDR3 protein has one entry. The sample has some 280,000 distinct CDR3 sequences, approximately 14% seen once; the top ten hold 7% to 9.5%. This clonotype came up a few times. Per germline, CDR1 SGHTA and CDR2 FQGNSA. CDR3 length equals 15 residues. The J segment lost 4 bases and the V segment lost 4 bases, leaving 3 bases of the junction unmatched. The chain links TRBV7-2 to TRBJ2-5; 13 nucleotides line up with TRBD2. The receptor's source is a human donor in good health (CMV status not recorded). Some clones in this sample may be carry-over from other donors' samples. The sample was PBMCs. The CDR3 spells CASSSGLAGAETQYF. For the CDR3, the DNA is TGTGCCAGCAGCTCCGGACTAGCGGGAGCAGAGACCCAGTACTTC.